This is a list of T cell receptor beta chains from one sample in a study of blood T cell repertoires in COVID-19. Sequencing used immunoSEQ multiplex PCR; TCRdb keeps in-frame clones, though not all of them. The sample contains over 150,000 clones, just over 85% of which appear only once. Sequenced material: PBMCs or T cells enriched from blood (not recorded which). These receptors originate from a woman between 18 and 29 years old who had recovered from COVID-19. The CDR3 runs from the conserved cysteine through the conserved F or W. The order of the fields is CDR3 protein, CDR3 DNA, J gene, V gene, clone size, D gene. The D gene is left open where the match is weak. Only some rows state a clone size, as once, few, many or a class for expanded clones.

CASSPRTYFTDTQYF TGCGCCAGCAGCCCCCGGACATACTTCACAGATACGCAGTATTTT TRBJ2-3 TRBV5-1 - -
CASSLDRGQGIHEQYF TGTGCCAGCAGCTTAGATAGGGGACAGGGGATCCACGAGCAGTACTTC TRBJ2-7 TRBV11-2 - TRBD1
CASSPRGVNYGYTF TGTGCCAGCAGCCCGCGGGGGGTTAACTATGGCTACACCTTC TRBJ1-2 TRBV6-5 - -
CASSLINTGELFF TGTGCCAGCAGCTTAATAAACACCGGGGAGCTGTTTTTT TRBJ2-2 TRBV13 - -
CASRVGEGDYGYTF TGTGCCAGCCGGGTGGGTGAGGGCGACTATGGCTACACCTTC TRBJ1-2 TRBV5-5 - -
CASRRGLAGDNEQFF TGCGCCAGCAGGAGAGGACTAGCCGGTGACAATGAGCAGTTCTTC TRBJ2-1 TRBV10-1 - TRBD2
CAISGTSGGISSYNEQFF TGTGCCATCAGTGGGACTAGCGGGGGGATTAGCTCCTACAATGAGCAGTTCTTC TRBJ2-1 TRBV10-3 - TRBD2
CASSLGQMNSGNTIYF TGTGCCAGCAGCTTAGGCCAGATGAACTCTGGAAACACCATATATTTT TRBJ1-3 TRBV7-2 - -
CASSRTGEEIYGYTF TGTGCCAGCAGTCGGACAGGGGAAGAGATCTATGGCTACACCTTC TRBJ1-2 TRBV6-5 - TRBD1
CASKLERGPYNEQFF TGTGCCAGCAAACTGGAGCGGGGGCCCTACAATGAGCAGTTCTTC TRBJ2-1 TRBV6-4 - TRBD2
CATRPRDEQYF TGTGCCACCAGGCCTCGAGACGAGCAGTACTTC TRBJ2-7 TRBV24-1 - -
CATSRDPGNEQYF TGTGCCACCAGCAGAGATCCGGGGAACGAGCAGTACTTC TRBJ2-7 TRBV15 - -
CASSPSTGAATNEKLFF TGTGCCAGCAGCCCATCGACAGGGGCGGCAACTAATGAAAAACTGTTTTTT TRBJ1-4 TRBV5-5 - TRBD1
CASSLRSPTSLRDYEQYF TGCGCCAGCAGCTTGCGCAGTCCGACGTCGCTACGGGATTACGAGCAGTACTTC TRBJ2-7 TRBV5-1 - -
CASLVAGRNEQFF TGTGCCAGCTTGGTAGCGGGACGCAATGAGCAGTTCTTC TRBJ2-1 TRBV7-9 - TRBD2
CASSLDGTGPYEQYF TGTGCCAGCAGTTTAGATGGCACAGGGCCCTACGAGCAGTACTTC TRBJ2-7 TRBV27 - -
CASSPVGGGAPETQYF TGTGCCAGCAGTCCTGTTGGCGGGGGGGCTCCAGAGACCCAGTACTTC TRBJ2-5 TRBV7-6 - TRBD2
CASRLESSYNSPLHF TGTGCCAGCAGGTTGGAGAGCTCCTATAATTCACCCCTCCACTTT TRBJ1-6 TRBV2 - -
CASSWRQGNTNEKLFF TGTGCCAGCAGCTGGAGACAGGGGAATACTAATGAAAAACTGTTTTTT TRBJ1-4 TRBV7-9 - TRBD1
CASSPLARTGDTQYF TGCGCCAGCAGCCCGTTAGCGCGGACAGGAGATACGCAGTATTTT TRBJ2-3 TRBV4-1 - TRBD1
CASSVGLSNTEAFF TGTGCCAGCAGCGTCGGACTGTCGAACACTGAAGCTTTCTTT TRBJ1-1 TRBV9 - -
CASSLSGQGYGYTF TGTGCCAGCAGCCTATCAGGACAGGGTTATGGCTACACCTTC TRBJ1-2 TRBV3-1/TRBV3-2 - TRBD1
CASSPVAGGSYGYTF TGCGCCAGCAGCCCGGTGGCAGGGGGCAGCTATGGCTACACCTTC TRBJ1-2 TRBV5-1 once TRBD1
CATRQAGANVLTF TGTGCCACCAGGCAGGCTGGGGCCAACGTCCTGACTTTC TRBJ2-6 TRBV24-1 - -
CSVTTSGNYEQYF TGCAGCGTTACGACTAGCGGAAATTACGAGCAGTACTTC TRBJ2-7 TRBV29-1 - TRBD2
CASSVGLAGVAYEQYF TGTGCCAGCAGCGTGGGACTAGCGGGAGTTGCCTACGAGCAGTACTTC TRBJ2-7 TRBV9 - TRBD2
CSVGTGDNEQFF TGCAGCGTAGGGACAGGCGACAATGAGCAGTTCTTC TRBJ2-1 TRBV29-1 - TRBD1
CASRIDRGGNSPLHF TGTGCCAGCAGGATAGACAGGGGCGGTAATTCACCCCTCCACTTT TRBJ1-6 TRBV6-5 - TRBD1
CASSLALASGNTIYF TGTGCCAGCAGCTTAGCGTTGGCCTCTGGAAACACCATATATTTT TRBJ1-3 TRBV7-6 - -
CASSTRGAYEQYF TGTGCCAGCAGCACCCGGGGGGCCTACGAGCAGTACTTC TRBJ2-7 TRBV7-2 - TRBD2
CASRTGSLLNTIYF TGTGCCAGCAGGACAGGGAGTTTGTTAAACACCATATATTTT TRBJ1-3 TRBV6-5 - TRBD1
CASSFLTGSGNTIYF TGTGCCAGCAGTTTTCTTACAGGCTCTGGAAACACCATATATTTT TRBJ1-3 TRBV28 - -
CASSLKGDSPSTDTQYF TGTGCCAGCAGCTTAAAAGGGGACAGCCCTAGCACAGATACGCAGTATTTT TRBJ2-3 TRBV7-3 - TRBD1
CSAEGQGRPDTQYF TGCAGCGCCGAGGGACAGGGCCGGCCAGATACGCAGTATTTT TRBJ2-3 TRBV29-1 - TRBD1
CASSYAGTGNNEQFF TGTGCCAGCAGTTACGCCGGGACAGGTAACAATGAGCAGTTCTTC TRBJ2-1 TRBV28 - TRBD1
CASSVGSGGAYEQFF TGTGCCAGCAGTGTGGGCAGCGGGGGGGCCTACGAGCAGTTCTTC TRBJ2-1 TRBV6-4 - TRBD2
CASSADSNTEAFF TGTGCCAGCAGCGCCGACAGTAACACTGAAGCTTTCTTT TRBJ1-1 TRBV2 - -
CASSQEYATGAAAFF TGTGCCAGCAGCCAAGAATATGCAACAGGGGCTGCAGCTTTCTTT TRBJ1-1 TRBV3-1/TRBV3-2 once TRBD1
CASSVEAGLSYEQYF TGTGCCAGCAGCGTAGAAGCGGGACTCTCCTACGAGCAGTACTTC TRBJ2-7 TRBV9 - TRBD2
CAISSSGNTIYF TGTGCCATCAGTTCCAGTGGAAACACCATATATTTT TRBJ1-3 TRBV10-3 - -
CASSPYRTGGGYEQYF TGCGCCAGCAGCCCCTACCGGACAGGGGGCGGGTACGAGCAGTACTTC TRBJ2-7 TRBV5-1 - TRBD1
CASSSGQGTTDTQYF TGTGCCAGTTCCTCGGGACAGGGGACCACAGATACGCAGTATTTT TRBJ2-3 TRBV19 - TRBD1
CASSSPRLAGGNEQFF TGTGCCAGCAGTTCCCCTCGGCTAGCGGGAGGGAATGAGCAGTTCTTC TRBJ2-1 TRBV6-5 - TRBD2
CASSPLGQGVRETQYF TGTGCCAGCTCACCTTTGGGACAGGGAGTGAGAGAGACCCAGTACTTC TRBJ2-5 TRBV18 - TRBD1
CASSLLARDTEAFF TGTGCCAGCAGTTTACTCGCCAGGGATACTGAAGCTTTCTTT TRBJ1-1 TRBV28 once -
CASSSQIATEAFF TGCGCCAGCAGTTCACAGATCGCTACTGAAGCTTTCTTT TRBJ1-1 TRBV10-1 - -
CASAKGEFPEAFF TGTGCTAGTGCCAAGGGGGAATTCCCTGAAGCTTTCTTT TRBJ1-1 TRBV12-5 - -
CASSLHRTGDNYGYTF TGTGCCAGCAGTTTACATAGGACAGGGGATAACTATGGCTACACCTTC TRBJ1-2 TRBV28 - TRBD1
CASRYPGSSGANVLTF TGTGCCAGCAGGTACCCGGGATCCTCTGGGGCCAACGTCCTGACTTTC TRBJ2-6 TRBV6-6 - -
CASSFYNPGGRTDTQYF TGTGCCAGCAGCTTTTACAATCCGGGGGGACGCACAGATACGCAGTATTTT TRBJ2-3 TRBV5-5 - TRBD2
CASSDTGRQPQHF TGCGCCAGCAGTGATACAGGGCGGCAGCCCCAGCATTTT TRBJ1-5 TRBV10-1 - -
CASSLRQANSPLHF TGTGCCAGCAGCTTAAGGCAGGCTAATTCACCCCTCCACTTT TRBJ1-6 TRBV7-2 - -
CASTPQGNTEAFF TGCGCCAGTACCCCACAGGGGAACACTGAAGCTTTCTTT TRBJ1-1 TRBV5-1 - -
CASSEGRAEAFF TGTGCCAGCAGTGAGGGGAGAGCTGAAGCTTTCTTT TRBJ1-1 TRBV6-1 - -
CSGTSGGSYEQYF TGCAGTGGGACTAGCGGGGGTTCCTACGAGCAGTACTTC TRBJ2-7 TRBV29-1 - TRBD2
CASSLEAGAAQYF TGTGCCAGCAGTTTAGAGGCAGGGGCAGCGCAGTACTTC TRBJ2-7 TRBV12-3/TRBV12-4 - -
CASAKRGQEVTEAFF TGTGCCAGCGCTAAGAGGGGACAGGAGGTCACTGAAGCTTTCTTT TRBJ1-1 TRBV21-1 - -
CASSYPEDRTEAFF TGTGCCAGCAGTTACCCCGAAGACAGGACTGAAGCTTTCTTT TRBJ1-1 TRBV6-6 - -
CASGTSGSGSYEQYF TGTGCCAGTGGGACTAGCGGGAGCGGGTCCTACGAGCAGTACTTC TRBJ2-7 TRBV19 few TRBD2